This TCR beta chain originates from a study of blood T cell repertoires in COVID-19. Study at large: The United States, Italy and Spain provided the acute and convalescent COVID-19 samples. PBMCs, B-cell-depleted T cells, or T cells were the source of the cDNA or gDNA that made up the material.

Between the trimmed V and J ends, which lost 1 base and 5 bases, there was a span of 11 bases. The germline gives CDR1 SGHTA, CDR2 FQGTGA. The CDR3 totals 14 residues. Seattle's enrolled individuals joined amid active infection and were then monitored longitudinally. In the authors' methods: Using reference gene primer amplification, nucleated cell counts were estimated. Clones were sequenced by immunoSEQ multiplex PCR, and TCRdb holds only the in-frame ones, with some missing. V, J and clone size are taken as reported in that table, and D and trimming were inferred from the DNA itself. This table has about 200,000 clones, around 83% appearing once.

V and J are TRBV7-3 and TRBJ2-5, with D tentatively TRBD2 (6 bases). The sample was peripheral blood. This TCR was recovered from a woman older than 75 with COVID-19, enrolled during active disease. The CDR3 loop reads CASSLSGGRETQYF. The CDR3, as DNA: TGTGCCAGCAGCTTAAGTGGAGGGAGGGAGACCCAGTACTTC. Complete variable domain (other parts from reference TRBV7-3 and TRBJ2-5): GAGVSQTPSNKVTEKGKYVELRCDPISGHTALYWYRQSLGQGPEFLIYFQGTGAADDSGLPNDRFFAVRPEGSVSTLKIQRTERGDSAVYLCASSLSGGRETQYFGPGTRLLVL.